The 21 T cell receptor beta chains reported below all come from one sample, sequenced in a study of cytomegalovirus exposure and HLA in healthy donors. PCR amplification relied on 60 Vbeta primers (plus 13 Jbeta primers). The protocol was immunoSEQ multiplex PCR, while the TCRdb copy is restricted to in-frame clones and leaves out a portion. The table has 200,000 or so clones, approximately 82% seen once. The sample was PBMCs. The source is a woman between 18 and 29 years old in good health and CMV-seropositive.

The chain joins TRBV5-1 to TRBJ1-5; 8 bases agree with TRBD1. The V gene's germline CDR1 is SGHRS and CDR2 YFSETQ. This CDR3 is 15 amino acids long. Unmatched junction bases numbered 3, after V lost 0 bases and J lost 4 bases. The CDR3 loop reads CASSLDQGANQPQHF. In DNA, the CDR3 is TGCGCCAGCAGCTTGGACCAGGGGGCAAATCAGCCCCAGCATTTT.

The rearrangement uses TRBV15 and TRBJ2-7, with 11 bases that match TRBD2. The CDR3 is 18 residues long. V lost 3 bases, J lost 8 bases, and 18 bases stayed unmatched. CDR1 and CDR2 from the germline V gene are LNHNV and YYDKDF (reference sequence). CDR3 DNA: TGTGCCACCAGCAGCGGGGGGCTAGCGGGGGGAAGGGGGCCTCAGCAGTACTTC. This sequence encodes CATSSGGLAGGRGPQQYF.

This rearrangement joins TRBV5-6 to TRBJ2-7; D perhaps matches TRBD1 (5 bases). This CDR3 is 16 amino acids long. Trimming removed 0 bases from V and 6 bases from J, with 19 bases in between. In germline, CDR1 is SGHDT, CDR2 YYEEEE. The CDR3, as DNA: TGTGCCAGCAGCTTGGGGGGCCCGCGGTCCGATCGCGAGCAGTACTTC. Encoded protein: CASSLGGPRSDREQYF.

This rearrangement joins TRBV19 to TRBJ1-6; D perhaps matches TRBD1 (6 bases). V lost 5 bases to trimming and J lost 6 bases, with 14 bases between them. Per germline, CDR1 LNHDA and CDR2 SQIVND (reference sequence). The length of the CDR3 is 15 residues. The CDR3 protein is CASSDRTAPNSPLHF. The DNA for the CDR3 is TGTGCCAGTAGTGATCGGACAGCGCCTAATTCACCCCTCCACTTT.

The chain joins TRBV7-6 to TRBJ2-7; TRBD2 is a possible D gene (5 bases). V was clipped by 2 bases and J by 5 bases, with 7 bases between them. Germline CDR1 SGHVS, CDR2 FNYEAQ. This CDR3 has 12 residues. CDR3 in DNA: TGTGCCAGCAGCTTAAACGGGAACGAGCAGTACTTC. Amino acid sequence: CASSLNGNEQYF. The full variable domain, rest sourced from reference TRBV7-6 and TRBJ2-7, is GAGVSQSPRYKVTKRGQDVALRCDPISGHVSLYWYRQALGQGPEFLTYFNYEAQQDKSGLPNDRFSAERPEGSISTLTIQRTEQRDSAMYRCASSLNGNEQYFGPGTRLTVT.

The chain couples TRBV6-1 to TRBJ2-7; TRBD1 might be the D (6 bases). Germline assignment: CDR1 MNHNS and CDR2 SASEGT. V lost 1 base and J lost 6, with 16 bases in between. This CDR3 spans 15 amino acids. The CDR3 DNA reads as TGTGCCAGCAGTGAAGGGTATAGGCAGGGGATCGAGCAGTACGTC. It encodes CASSEGYRQGIEQYV.

With regard to this clone: Other nucleotide sequences in the sample specify the same CDR3. J is TRBJ2-1 and V is TRBV2; no clear D gene. Germline loops: CDR1 SNHLY, CDR2 FYNNEI. Trimming removed 5 bases from V and 2 bases from J, with 10 bases in between. This CDR3 has 14 amino acids. The CDR3 protein is CASSPGLTYNEQFF. The CDR3 coding sequence is TGTGCCAGCAGTCCCGGTCTAACCTACAATGAGCAGTTCTTC.

The rearrangement links TRBV7-3 to TRBJ2-2; TRBD2 aligns across 9 bases. V gave up 1 base and J gave up 8 bases; unmatched junction bases: 8. CDR1 is SGHTA and CDR2 is FQGTGA in the germline V gene. The CDR3 length is 16 residues. The CDR3 DNA sequence: TGTGCCAGCAGCTTAAGCGGCGGGGGGGCCAAGGGGGAGCTGTTTTTT. This encodes CASSLSGGGAKGELFF.

The J gene is TRBJ2-7, the V gene TRBV28; TRBD2 matches at 9 bases. V lost 3 bases, J lost 3 bases, and 3 bases stayed unmatched. The CDR3 consists of 14 residues. The V gene's germline CDR1 is MDHEN and CDR2 SYDVKM. The CDR3 DNA sequence: TGTGCCAGCAGTTTGGAGCGGGGGGTCTACGAGCAGTACGTC. Its protein is CASSLERGVYEQYV.

The chain recombines TRBV6-4 with TRBJ2-3, with 10 nucleotides matching TRBD2. The CDR3 has 15 residues. Germline V CDR1 and CDR2: MRHNA, SNTAGT. V lost 5 bases, J lost 4 bases, and 6 bases stayed unmatched. CDR3 in DNA: TGTGCCAGCAGTCGGAGCGGGGGGGCCGCAGATACGCAGTATTTT. This translates into CASSRSGGAADTQYF.

The V gene is TRBV27, the J gene TRBJ1-2; TRBD1 is a possible D gene (5 bases). The CDR3 is 14 amino acids. CDR1 is MNHEY and CDR2 is SMNVEV in the germline V gene (reference sequence). The V end was cut by 6 bases, the J end by 4 bases, with 15 bases between. CDR3 residues: CASRMTGRGYGYTF. Here the CDR3 DNA reads TGTGCCAGCAGGATGACGGGGCGGGGCTATGGCTACACCTTC.

This chain connects TRBV7-2 to TRBJ2-4; 10 nucleotides match TRBD2. Germline trimming cut 5 bases from V and 4 bases from J; bases unmatched to any gene: 2. This CDR3 has 14 residues. Germline loops: CDR1 SGHTA, CDR2 FQGNSA. CDR3 sequence reads: CASSLSGGKNIQYF. The CDR3 region has the DNA TGTGCCAGCAGCCTTAGCGGGGGGAAAAACATTCAGTACTTC.

The CDR3, as DNA: TGTGCCTGGAGTGGCGGACAGGACAATTCACCCCTCCACTTT. This encodes CAWSGGQDNSPLHF. This chain connects TRBV30 to TRBJ1-6, with 7 bases matching TRBD1. This CDR3 region has 14 residues. The germline V gene encodes CDR1 GTSNPN and CDR2 SVGIG (reference sequence). V lost 1 base and J lost 7; bases outside the gene matches: 4.

This chain joins TRBV2 and TRBJ2-3; D might be TRBD2 (6 bases). The CDR3 runs 16 residues. The V gene lost 2 bases and the J gene lost 2 bases, with 14 bases spanning the gap. The germline CDR1 and CDR2 sequences are SNHLY and FYNNEI. The CDR3 is CASSEPTGTLTDTQYF. CDR3 DNA: TGTGCCAGCAGTGAACCCACCGGGACTCTCACAGATACGCAGTATTTT.

The V call is TRBV10-3, the J call TRBJ2-7, with D perhaps matching TRBD2 (7 bases). CDR1 and CDR2 from the germline V gene are ENHRY and SYGVKD. The CDR3 sequence is 15 residues long. Trimming stripped 2 bases from V and 3 bases from J, with 14 bases between. CDR3 coding DNA: TGTGCCATCAGTGAGGGGCGCGGGGGCTTCTACGAGCAGTACGTC. The encoded protein is CAISEGRGGFYEQYV.

The sample holds one count of this clone. The chain recombines TRBV27 with TRBJ1-5; D remains unclear. The CDR3 contains 13 residues. Trimming cost V 2 bases and J 6 bases, with 8 bases left between them. Germline CDR1 reads MNHEY; CDR2 reads SMNVEV (reference sequence). CDR3 sequence: CASSLSPTQPQHF. The CDR3 bases are TGTGCCAGCAGTTTAAGTCCTACTCAGCCCCAGCATTTT.

V and J are TRBV5-6 and TRBJ2-7; TRBD2 matches at 8 bases. V gave up 4 bases and J gave up 0 bases; unmatched junction bases: 9. Germline lookup yields CDR1 SGHDT and CDR2 YYEEEE. CDR3 length: 16 residues. The CDR3 coding sequence is TGTGCCAGCAGCCCGGGAGGGGTTTCAAGCTCCTACGAGCAGTACTTC. Amino acids: CASSPGGVSSSYEQYF. The variable domain in full, with the rest retrieved from reference TRBV5-6 and TRBJ2-7, is DAGVTQSPTHLIKTRGQQVTLRCSPKSGHDTVSWYQQALGQGPQFIFQYYEEEERQRGNFPDRFSGHQFPNYSSELNVNALLLGDSALYLCASSPGGVSSSYEQYFGPGTRLTVT.

The V and J genes are TRBV6-5 and TRBJ2-7; possible D gene TRBD1, 6 bases. V was pared by 6 bases and J by 0 bases, with 15 bases between. Germline V gene sequence: CDR1 MNHEY, CDR2 SVGAGI. The CDR3 spans 15 residues. CDR3 nucleotide sequence: TGTGCCAGCAGGGCCTGGGACATGATCTCCTACGAGCAGTACTTC. This gives the protein CASRAWDMISYEQYF.

The rearrangement uses TRBV11-2 and TRBJ1-6, with D unresolved. Trimming removed 0 bases from V and 7 bases from J, with 7 bases in between. CDR3 length: 14 residues. Germline assignment: CDR1 SGHAT and CDR2 FQNNGV. DNA of the CDR3: TGTGCCAGCAGCTTAGAAATAGAGAATTCACCCCTCCACTTT. This translates into CASSLEIENSPLHF.

This clone was observed a few times. The chain carries TRBV19 and TRBJ1-1; D might be TRBD1 (5 bases). The germline V gene encodes CDR1 LNHDA and CDR2 SQIVND (reference sequence). The CDR3 spans 13 residues. The ends were cut back, 5 bases at V and 7 bases at J, with 14 bases in the middle. CDR3 loop: CASSRARDGEAFF. DNA of the CDR3: TGTGCCAGTAGTCGAGCCAGGGATGGTGAAGCTTTCTTT.

The rearrangement uses TRBV15 and TRBJ2-7; 10 bases fit TRBD1. V was clipped by 0 bases and J by 3 bases; unmatched bases: 2. CDR1 is LNHNV and CDR2 is YYDKDF in the germline V gene (reference sequence). This CDR3 region has 15 residues. The CDR3 reads CATSREGTGVYEQYF. For the CDR3, the DNA is TGTGCCACCAGCAGAGAGGGGACAGGGGTCTACGAGCAGTACTTC.